The rows below give T cell receptor beta chains drawn from one sample of a study of chronic HIV infection and antiretroviral therapy. TCRdb re-analysed the 5' RACE reads in MiXCR, keeping a single row per CDR3 protein. The sample lists around 30,000 distinct CDR3 sequences; more than 7.5% were seen once. Sequencing was done on a sample of peripheral blood. Source of these receptors: an adult who had HIV and had not received antiretroviral therapy, or was an uninfected healthy control (not recorded which). CDR3s include the opening cysteine and the closing phenylalanine or tryptophan. The order of the fields is clone size, J gene, D gene, V gene, CDR3 protein, CDR3 DNA. D genes are given only for firm matches. Size is stated for part of the rows, as once, few or many counts, or as a class when the clone is expanded.

>.|TRBJ2-3|.|TRBV6-2/TRBV6-3
CASSQVTLGTDTQYF
TGTGCCAGCAGCCAAGTAACCCTTGGCACAGATACGCAGTATTTT
>many|TRBJ2-2|TRBD1|TRBV5-5
CASRGTGATGELFF
TGTGCCAGCAGAGGGACAGGGGCCACCGGGGAGCTGTTTTTT
>.|TRBJ2-7|.|TRBV4-1
CASSQDARAYEQYF
TGCGCCAGCAGCCAAGATGCCAGGGCTTACGAGCAGTACTTC
>.|TRBJ1-2|.|TRBV20-1
CSARVSTGLDGYTF
TGCAGTGCTAGAGTTTCGACGGGTCTGGATGGCTACACCTTC
>few|TRBJ1-4|.|TRBV4-1
CASSQDWGATNEKLFF
TGCGCCAGCAGCCAAGATTGGGGAGCAACTAATGAAAAACTGTTTTTT
>.|TRBJ2-7|.|TRBV15
CATSRGHPTYEQYF
TGTGCCACCAGCCGGGGACACCCCACCTACGAGCAGTACTTC
>few|TRBJ2-1|.|TRBV21-1
CASSKESLEQFF
TGTGCCAGCAGCAAAGAGTCGCTTGAGCAGTTCTTC
>many|TRBJ2-7|TRBD1|TRBV29-1
CSVERTGSYEQYF
TGCAGCGTTGAACGGACAGGGTCCTACGAGCAGTACTTC
>few|TRBJ2-2|.|TRBV7-9
CASSLDLGRLNTGELFF
TGTGCCAGCAGCTTAGATTTGGGGAGATTGAACACCGGGGAGCTGTTTTTT
>.|TRBJ2-3|.|TRBV12-3/TRBV12-4
CASSLGGGTSTDTQYF
TGTGCCAGCAGTTTAGGCGGGGGCACTAGCACAGATACGCAGTATTTT
>few|TRBJ2-7|.|TRBV29-1
CSVGGRTGLYEQYF
TGCAGCGTGGGGGGTCGGACAGGACTCTACGAGCAGTACTTC
>.|TRBJ1-6|.|TRBV27
CASSLWPGRNSPLHF
TGTGCCAGCAGTTTATGGCCAGGGAGGAATTCACCCCTCCACTTT
>few|TRBJ2-5|.|TRBV4-1
CASSQGSGQNIQETQYF
TGCGCCAGCAGCCAAGGGTCGGGACAAAACATCCAAGAGACCCAGTACTTC
>many|TRBJ2-1|TRBD1|TRBV6-6
CASSRTGDPYNEQFF
TGTGCCAGCAGTCGGACAGGGGACCCCTACAATGAGCAGTTCTTC
>few|TRBJ1-1|TRBD1|TRBV10-3
CAIGGDRVGSEAFF
TGTGCCATCGGTGGAGACAGGGTAGGGTCTGAAGCTTTCTTT
>.|TRBJ2-3|TRBD2|TRBV20-1
CSASATSGRARDTQYF
TGCAGTGCTAGCGCTACTAGCGGGAGGGCCAGGGATACGCAGTATTTT
>few|TRBJ1-1|TRBD1|TRBV14
CASSRETGAPEASF
TGTGCCAGCAGCCGAGAGACAGGGGCCCCTGAAGCTTCCTTT
>.|TRBJ1-1|.|TRBV12-3/TRBV12-4
CASSLWAGSMNTEAFF
TGTGCCAGCAGTTTATGGGCAGGTTCTATGAACACTGAAGCTTTCTTT
>few|TRBJ1-6|.|TRBV9
CASSVAGADSPLHF
TGTGCCAGCAGCGTAGCAGGGGCGGATTCACCCCTCCACTTT
>few|TRBJ2-7|.|TRBV29-1
CSVGGGTPPYEQYF
TGCAGCGTTGGGGGGGGGACACCACCCTACGAGCAGTACTTC
>.|TRBJ1-2|.|TRBV6-5
CASKYRRTLANYGYTF
TGTGCCAGCAAGTATAGGCGCACCTTGGCTAACTATGGCTACACCTTC
>many|TRBJ1-1|.|TRBV29-1
CSAGRETEKAFF
TGCAGCGCCGGACGCGAGACTGAGAAAGCTTTCTTT
>few|TRBJ1-1|.|TRBV5-1
CASSRDGEAFF
TGCGCCAGCAGCCGGGACGGTGAAGCTTTCTTT
>many|TRBJ2-3|.|TRBV9
CASSSPSTGGFPDTQYF
TGTGCCAGCAGCTCTCCCTCCACTGGAGGTTTCCCAGATACGCAGTATTTT